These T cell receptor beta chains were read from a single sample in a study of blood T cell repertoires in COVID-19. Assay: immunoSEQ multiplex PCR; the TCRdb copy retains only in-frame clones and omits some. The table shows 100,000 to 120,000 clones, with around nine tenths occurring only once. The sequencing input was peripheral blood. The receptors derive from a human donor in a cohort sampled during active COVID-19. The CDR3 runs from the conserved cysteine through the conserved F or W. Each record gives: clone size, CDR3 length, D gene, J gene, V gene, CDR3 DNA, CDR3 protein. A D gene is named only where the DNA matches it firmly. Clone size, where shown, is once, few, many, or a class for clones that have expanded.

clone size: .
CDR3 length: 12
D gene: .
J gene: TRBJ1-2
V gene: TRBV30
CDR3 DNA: TGTGCCTGGAGTACTCAGGGGAATGGCTACACCTTC
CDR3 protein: CAWSTQGNGYTF

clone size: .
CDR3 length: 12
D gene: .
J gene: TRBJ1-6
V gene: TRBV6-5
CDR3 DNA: TGTGCCAGCATGCGGGGAAATTCACCCCTCCACTTT
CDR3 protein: CASMRGNSPLHF

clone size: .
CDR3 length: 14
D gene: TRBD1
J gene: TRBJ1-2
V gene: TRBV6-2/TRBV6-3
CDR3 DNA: TGTGCCAGCAGTTACCGGGGACAGAACTATGGCTACACCTTC
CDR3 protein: CASSYRGQNYGYTF

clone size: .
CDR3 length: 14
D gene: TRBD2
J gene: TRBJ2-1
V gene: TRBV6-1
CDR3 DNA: TGTGCCAGCAGTCAAGCGGGAGGGCCCCATGAGCAGTTCTTC
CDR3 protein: CASSQAGGPHEQFF

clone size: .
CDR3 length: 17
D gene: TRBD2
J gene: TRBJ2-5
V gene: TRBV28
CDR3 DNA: TGTGCCAGCAGTTTAAGTGAGTCTAGCGGGCTCAGAGAGACCCAGTACTTC
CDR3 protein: CASSLSESSGLRETQYF

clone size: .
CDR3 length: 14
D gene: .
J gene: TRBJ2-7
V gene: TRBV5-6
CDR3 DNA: TGTGCCAGCAGCTGGGGGGATTCCGGCTACGAGCAGTACTTC
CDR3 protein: CASSWGDSGYEQYF

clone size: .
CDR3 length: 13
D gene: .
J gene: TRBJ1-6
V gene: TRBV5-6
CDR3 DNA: TGTGCCAGCAGCGACGGGACACCAACACCCCTCCACTTT
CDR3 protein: CASSDGTPTPLHF

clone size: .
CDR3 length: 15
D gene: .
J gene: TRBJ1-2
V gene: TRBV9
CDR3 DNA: TGTGCCAGCAGCGAGAGGCCTGGACAGATCTATGGCTACACCTTC
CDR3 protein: CASSERPGQIYGYTF

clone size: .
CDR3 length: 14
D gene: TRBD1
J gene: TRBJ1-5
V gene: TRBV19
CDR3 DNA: TGTGCCAGTAGTCCGGACAGGGGCGTCCAGCCCCAGCATTTT
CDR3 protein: CASSPDRGVQPQHF

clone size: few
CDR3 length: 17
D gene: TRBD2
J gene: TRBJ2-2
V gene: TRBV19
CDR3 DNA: TGTGCCAGTAGTATGACCCCGGGACTAGCGGGCCTCGGGGAGCTGTTTTTT
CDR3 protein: CASSMTPGLAGLGELFF

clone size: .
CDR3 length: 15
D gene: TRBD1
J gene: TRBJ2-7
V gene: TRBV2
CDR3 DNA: TGTGCCAGCACTACACCGGACAGGGTTTTAGACGAGCAGTACTTC
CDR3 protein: CASTTPDRVLDEQYF

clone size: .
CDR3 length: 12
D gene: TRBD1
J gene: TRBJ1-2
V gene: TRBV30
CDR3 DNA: TGTGCCTGGAGTGTGGGACAGAATGGCTACACCTTC
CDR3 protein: CAWSVGQNGYTF

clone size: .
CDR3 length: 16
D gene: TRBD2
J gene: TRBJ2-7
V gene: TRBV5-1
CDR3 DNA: TGCGCCAGCAGCTTGGTACTAGCGGGGGGCCCCTACGAGCAGTACTTC
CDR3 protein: CASSLVLAGGPYEQYF

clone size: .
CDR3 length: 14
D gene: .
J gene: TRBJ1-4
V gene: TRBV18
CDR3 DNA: TGTGCCAGCTCACAGGGGGCAACTAATGAAAAACTGTTTTTT
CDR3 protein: CASSQGATNEKLFF

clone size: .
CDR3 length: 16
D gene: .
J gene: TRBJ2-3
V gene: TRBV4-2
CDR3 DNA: TGTGCCAGCAGCCAAGACCGGACCTCGGGGAGAGATACGCAGTATTTT
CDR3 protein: CASSQDRTSGRDTQYF

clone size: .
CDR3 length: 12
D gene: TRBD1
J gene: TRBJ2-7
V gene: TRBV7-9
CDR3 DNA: TGTGCCAGCCTGGACAGGGGAAACGAGCAGTACTTC
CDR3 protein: CASLDRGNEQYF

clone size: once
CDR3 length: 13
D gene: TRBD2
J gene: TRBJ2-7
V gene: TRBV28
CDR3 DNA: TGTGCCAGCAGAAGCGGGAGAGGGTACGAGCAGTACTTC
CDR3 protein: CASRSGRGYEQYF

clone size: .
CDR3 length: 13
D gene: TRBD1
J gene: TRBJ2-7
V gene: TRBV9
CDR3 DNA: TGTGCCAGCAGCGTGGGACAGAACTACGAGCAGTACTTC
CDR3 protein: CASSVGQNYEQYF

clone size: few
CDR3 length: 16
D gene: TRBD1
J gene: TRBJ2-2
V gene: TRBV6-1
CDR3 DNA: TGTGCCAGCAGCGAAAGGACAGGGCTCTCCCCCGGGGAGCTGTTTTTT
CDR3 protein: CASSERTGLSPGELFF

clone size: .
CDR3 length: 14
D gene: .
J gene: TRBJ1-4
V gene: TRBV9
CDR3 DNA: TGTGCCAGCAGCGCGGGAAAAACTAATGAAAAACTGTTTTTT
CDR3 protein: CASSAGKTNEKLFF

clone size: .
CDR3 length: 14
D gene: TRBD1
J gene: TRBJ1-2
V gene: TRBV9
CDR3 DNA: TGTGCCAGCAGCGTAACAGGGGACGCCTATGGCTACACCTTC
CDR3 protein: CASSVTGDAYGYTF

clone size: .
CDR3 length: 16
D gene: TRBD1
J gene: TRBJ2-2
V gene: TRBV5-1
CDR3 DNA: TGCGCCAGCAGCTTGGGACGGACAGGGAACACCGGGGAGCTGTTTTTT
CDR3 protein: CASSLGRTGNTGELFF

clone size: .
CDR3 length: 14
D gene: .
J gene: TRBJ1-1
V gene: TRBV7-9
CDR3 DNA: TGTGCCAGCAGCTTAGACAGGGTGAACACTGAAGCTTTCTTT
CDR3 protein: CASSLDRVNTEAFF

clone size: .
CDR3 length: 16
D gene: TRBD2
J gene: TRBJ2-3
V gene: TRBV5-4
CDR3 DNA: TGTGCCAGCAGCTTGGGACGGGGGGGCCGTACAGATACGCAGTATTTT
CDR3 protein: CASSLGRGGRTDTQYF

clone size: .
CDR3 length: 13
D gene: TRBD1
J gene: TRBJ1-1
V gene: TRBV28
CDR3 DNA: TGTGCCAACGGACAGGGTATTGGCACTGAAGCTTTCTTT
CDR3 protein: CANGQGIGTEAFF

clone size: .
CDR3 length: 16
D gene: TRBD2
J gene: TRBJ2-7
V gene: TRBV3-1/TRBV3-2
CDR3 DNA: TGTGCCAGCAGCCATGAAGGACTAGCGGGATTCTACGAGCAGTACTTC
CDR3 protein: CASSHEGLAGFYEQYF

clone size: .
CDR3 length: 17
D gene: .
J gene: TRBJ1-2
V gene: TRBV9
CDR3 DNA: TGTGCCAGCAGCGTAGCCCCTCACGGGGGGGGCGGCTCTGGCTACACCTTC
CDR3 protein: CASSVAPHGGGGSGYTF

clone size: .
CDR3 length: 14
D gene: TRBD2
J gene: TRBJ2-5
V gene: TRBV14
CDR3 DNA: TGTGCCAGCAGCCCTTTATCTAGCGGAGAGACCCAGTACTTC
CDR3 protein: CASSPLSSGETQYF

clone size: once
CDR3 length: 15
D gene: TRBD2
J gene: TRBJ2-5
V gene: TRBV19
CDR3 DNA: TGTGCCAGTAGTCCTAGCGGGACGTACCAAGAGACCCAGTACTTC
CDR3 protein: CASSPSGTYQETQYF

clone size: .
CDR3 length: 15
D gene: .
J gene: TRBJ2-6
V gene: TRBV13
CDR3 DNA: TGTGCCAGCAGCCTGCCGGGGTCGGGGGCCAACGTCCTGACTTTC
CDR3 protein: CASSLPGSGANVLTF

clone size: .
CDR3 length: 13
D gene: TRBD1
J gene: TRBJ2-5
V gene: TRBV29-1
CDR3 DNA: TGCAGCATCCGACAAAGGGGGCTCGAGACCCAGTACTTC
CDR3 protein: CSIRQRGLETQYF

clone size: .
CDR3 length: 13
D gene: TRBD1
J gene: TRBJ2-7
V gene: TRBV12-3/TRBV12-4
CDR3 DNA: TGTGCCAGCAGTGCACAGGGGGCCCACGAGCAGTACTTC
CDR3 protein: CASSAQGAHEQYF

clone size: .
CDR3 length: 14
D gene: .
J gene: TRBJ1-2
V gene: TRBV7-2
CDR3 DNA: TGTGCCAGCAGCCCGGTGACAGGAGGTTATGGCTACACCTTC
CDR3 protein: CASSPVTGGYGYTF

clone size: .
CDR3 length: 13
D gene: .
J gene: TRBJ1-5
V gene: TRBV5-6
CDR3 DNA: TGTGCCAGCAGCTTGGTTGGGGAGAAGCCCCAGCATTTT
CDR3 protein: CASSLVGEKPQHF

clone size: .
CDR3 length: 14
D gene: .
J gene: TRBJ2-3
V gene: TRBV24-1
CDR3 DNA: TGTGCCACCCAACCGCAGTCTAGCACAGATACGCAGTATTTT
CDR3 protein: CATQPQSSTDTQYF

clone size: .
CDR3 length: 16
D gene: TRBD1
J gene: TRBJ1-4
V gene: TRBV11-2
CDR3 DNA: TGTGCCAGCAGCCCAAGGACAGGGGGAAAGGGTGAAAAACTGTTTTTT
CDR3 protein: CASSPRTGGKGEKLFF

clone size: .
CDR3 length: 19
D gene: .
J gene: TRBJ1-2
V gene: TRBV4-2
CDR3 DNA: TGTGCCAGCAGCCAAGAAGTAGTAGTTAAGGGCACAGGCTTCATTGGCTACACCTTC
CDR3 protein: CASSQEVVVKGTGFIGYTF

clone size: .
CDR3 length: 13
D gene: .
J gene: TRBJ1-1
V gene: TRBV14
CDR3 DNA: TGTGCCAGCAGCTCCACCGGGGGCACTGAAGCTTTCTTT
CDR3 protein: CASSSTGGTEAFF

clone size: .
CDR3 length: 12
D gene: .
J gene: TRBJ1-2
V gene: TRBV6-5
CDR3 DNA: TGTGCCAGCACCTTGGGGGGGGGTGGCTACACCTTC
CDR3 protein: CASTLGGGGYTF

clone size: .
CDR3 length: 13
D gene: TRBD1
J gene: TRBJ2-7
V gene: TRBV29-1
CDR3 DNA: TGCAGCGTTGGCGCAGGGGGATCTGACGAGCAGTACTTC
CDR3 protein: CSVGAGGSDEQYF

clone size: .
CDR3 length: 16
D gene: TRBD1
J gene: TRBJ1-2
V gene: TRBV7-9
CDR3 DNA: TGTGCCAGCAGCCCTCTGGACAGGTTGACTAACTATGGCTACACCTTC
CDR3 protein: CASSPLDRLTNYGYTF

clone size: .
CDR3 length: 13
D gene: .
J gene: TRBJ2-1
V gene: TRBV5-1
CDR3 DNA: TGCGCCGGCAGCGAGAGACCAGGCAATGAGCAGTTCTTC
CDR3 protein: CAGSERPGNEQFF

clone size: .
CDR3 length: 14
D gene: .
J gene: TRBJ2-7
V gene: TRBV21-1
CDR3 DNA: TGTGCCAGCAGCAAAGTACACAGATCCTACGAGCAGTACTTC
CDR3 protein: CASSKVHRSYEQYF

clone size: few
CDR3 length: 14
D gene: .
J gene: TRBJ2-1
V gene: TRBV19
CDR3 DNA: TGTGCCAGTAGTTTGGAGGGCTCCTACAATGAGCAGTTCTTC
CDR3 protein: CASSLEGSYNEQFF

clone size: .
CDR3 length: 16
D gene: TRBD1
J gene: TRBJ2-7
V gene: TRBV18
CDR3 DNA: TGTGCCAGCTCACCCCCACCGGGACAGGGTGTTGACGAGCAGTACTTC
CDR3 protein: CASSPPPGQGVDEQYF

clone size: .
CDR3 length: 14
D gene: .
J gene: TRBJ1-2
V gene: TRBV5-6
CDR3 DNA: TGTGCCAGCAGCTTGTCAGCGGGGTACTATGGCTACACCTTC
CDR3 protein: CASSLSAGYYGYTF

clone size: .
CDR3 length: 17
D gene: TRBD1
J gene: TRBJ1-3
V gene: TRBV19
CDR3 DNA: TGTGCCAGTGAAAAAACCTGGGACAGCAACCTGGAAAACACCATATATTTT
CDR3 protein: CASEKTWDSNLENTIYF

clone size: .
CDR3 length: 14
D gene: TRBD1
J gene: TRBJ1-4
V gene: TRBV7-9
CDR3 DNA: TGTGCCAGCAGCCAAGGACAGGGGAGAGAAAAACTGTTTTTT
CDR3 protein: CASSQGQGREKLFF

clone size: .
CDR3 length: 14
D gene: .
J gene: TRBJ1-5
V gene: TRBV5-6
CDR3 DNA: TGTGCCAGCAGCTATCAGCCCGGGGATCAGCCCCAGCATTTT
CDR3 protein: CASSYQPGDQPQHF

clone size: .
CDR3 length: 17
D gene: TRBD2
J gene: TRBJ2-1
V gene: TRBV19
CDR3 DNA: TGTGCCAGTAGTATCGGTACTAGCGGGAGTGCTTCCAATGAGCAGTTCTTC
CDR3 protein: CASSIGTSGSASNEQFF